The clone carrying this TCR beta chain appeared a single time. The sample belongs to a study of blood T cell repertoires in COVID-19. Study-wide background: Collection of acute and convalescent COVID-19 samples took place in the United States, Italy and Spain. The cDNA or gDNA used as material had been derived from T cells, B-cell-depleted T cells, or PBMCs.

The CDR3 has 14 amino acids. Germline CDR1 LGHNA, CDR2 YSLEER. V dropped 0 bases and J dropped 7 bases, with 7 bases sitting between them. Assay used: immunoSEQ multiplex PCR; TCRdb lists only in-frame clones, some missing. The table lists tens of thousands of clones, around 90% of them singletons. This clonotype was sampled from a woman aged 55 to 70 with COVID-19, enrolled during active disease. The material sequenced was peripheral blood. This chain links TRBV4-3 with TRBJ1-6; D call uncertain. The chain's CDR3 is CASSQDRRNSPLHF. CDR3 DNA: TGCGCCAGCAGCCAAGATAGGCGGAATTCACCCCTCCACTTT.